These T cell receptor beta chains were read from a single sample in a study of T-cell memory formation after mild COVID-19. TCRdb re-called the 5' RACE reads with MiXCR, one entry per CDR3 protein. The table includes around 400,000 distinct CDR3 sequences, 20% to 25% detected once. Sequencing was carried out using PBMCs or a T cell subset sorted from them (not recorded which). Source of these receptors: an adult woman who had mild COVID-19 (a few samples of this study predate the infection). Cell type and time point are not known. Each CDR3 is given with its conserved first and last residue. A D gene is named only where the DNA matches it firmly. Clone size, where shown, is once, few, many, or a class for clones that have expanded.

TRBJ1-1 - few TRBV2 CASSARVLEAFF TGTGCCAGCAGTGCCAGGGTACTTGAAGCTTTCTTT
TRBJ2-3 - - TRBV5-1 CASSVDIDTQYF TGCGCCAGCAGCGTCGACATAGATACGCAGTATTTT
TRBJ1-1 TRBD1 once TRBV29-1 CSVGDREAFF TGCAGCGTTGGGGACAGAGAAGCTTTCTTT
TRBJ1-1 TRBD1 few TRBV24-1 CATSDTGGSEAFF TGTGCCACCAGTGACACAGGGGGGTCTGAAGCTTTCTTT
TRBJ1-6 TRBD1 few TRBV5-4 CASSSGTGGTSPLHF TGTGCCAGCAGCTCAGGGACAGGGGGCACGTCACCCCTCCACTTT
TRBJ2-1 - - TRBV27 CASSLSVADNEQFF TGTGCCAGCAGTTTATCGGTAGCGGACAATGAGCAGTTCTTC
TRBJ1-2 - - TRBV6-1 CASSDLVNYGYTF TGTGCCAGCAGTGATCTGGTTAACTATGGCTACACCTTC
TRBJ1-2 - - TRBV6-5 CASSYLRGSANYGYTF TGTGCCAGCAGTTACTTGCGGGGGTCCGCTAACTATGGCTACACCTTC
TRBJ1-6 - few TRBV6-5 CASSRRAVLGSPLHF TGTGCCAGCAGCCGCAGGGCCGTCCTAGGGTCACCCCTCCACTTT
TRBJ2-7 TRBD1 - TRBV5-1 CASSLTTGGQASYEQYF TGCGCCAGCAGCTTGACAACGGGCGGACAGGCTTCCTACGAGCAGTACTTC
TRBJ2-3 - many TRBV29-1 CSVRFGDIGQYF TGCAGCGTTCGATTCGGGGACATCGGGCAGTATTTT
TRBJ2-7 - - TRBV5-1 CASSLDPGPYEQYF TGCGCCAGCAGCTTGGATCCGGGGCCCTACGAGCAGTACTTC
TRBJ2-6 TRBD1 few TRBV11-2 CASSLGGQWTDRVQEPSGANVLTF TGTGCCAGCAGCTTAGGGGGCCAGTGGACCGACAGGGTTCAGGAGCCCTCTGGGGCCAACGTCCTGACTTTC
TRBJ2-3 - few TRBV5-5 CATRRGAGIPDTQYF TGTGCCACCAGGAGGGGGGCAGGGATCCCAGATACGCAGTATTTT
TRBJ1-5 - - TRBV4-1 CASSQEGRGNQPQHF TGCGCCAGCAGCCAAGAGGGCCGGGGCAATCAGCCCCAGCATTTT
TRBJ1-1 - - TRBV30 CAWRTPGQVVNTEAFF TGTGCCTGGAGGACCCCTGGGCAGGTAGTGAACACTGAAGCTTTCTTT
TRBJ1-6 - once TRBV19 CASSIGGARTSPLHF TGTGCCAGTAGTATAGGAGGGGCGCGGACCTCACCCCTCCACTTT
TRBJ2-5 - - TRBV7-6 CASSSPDQGKETQYF TGTGCCAGCAGCTCGCCCGACCAAGGCAAAGAGACCCAGTACTTC
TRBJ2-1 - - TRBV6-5 CASRPHLSGEQFF TGTGCCAGCAGGCCCCACCTCTCCGGGGAGCAGTTCTTC
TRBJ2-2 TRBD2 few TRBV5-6 CASSLGGLAGLRSDTGELFF TGTGCCAGCAGCTTGGGGGGACTAGCGGGCCTAAGGTCGGACACCGGGGAGCTGTTTTTT
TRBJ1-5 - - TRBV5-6 CASSLVRGPQHF TGTGCCAGCAGCTTGGTAAGGGGTCCCCAGCATTTT
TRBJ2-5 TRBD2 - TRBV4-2 CASSQGTSGVGTGTQYF TGTGCCAGCAGCCAAGGGACTAGCGGGGTCGGAACGGGGACCCAGTACTTC
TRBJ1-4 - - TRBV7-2 CASRRGGFVEKLFF TGTGCCAGCAGGAGAGGGGGGTTTGTTGAAAAACTGTTTTTT
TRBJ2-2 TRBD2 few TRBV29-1 CSGWTSGRAWGAGELFF TGCAGCGGATGGACTAGCGGGAGGGCCTGGGGTGCCGGGGAGCTGTTTTTT
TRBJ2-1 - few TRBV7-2 CASSPRMTPPNEQFF TGTGCCAGCAGCCCTAGAATGACTCCCCCCAATGAGCAGTTCTTC
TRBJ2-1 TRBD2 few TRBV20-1 CSANLAGTVIEQFF TGCAGTGCTAACCTAGCGGGAACCGTCATTGAGCAGTTCTTC
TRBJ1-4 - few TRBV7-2 CASSSGVVRDIFSVGEKLFF TGTGCCAGCAGCTCGGGGGTCGTCCGGGACATATTTTCGGTGGGAGAAAAACTGTTTTTT
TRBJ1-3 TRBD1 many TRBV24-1 CATSETGAYGNTIYF TGTGCCACCAGTGAGACAGGGGCCTATGGAAACACCATATATTTT
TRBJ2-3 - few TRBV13 CASSLGRGGTQYF TGTGCCAGCAGCTTAGGCCGGGGAGGTACGCAGTATTTT
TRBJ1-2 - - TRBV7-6 CASSPHRDYGYTF TGTGCCAGCAGCCCACACAGGGACTATGGCTACACCTTC
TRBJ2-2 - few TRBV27 CASSLHPVRGELFF TGTGCCAGCAGTTTGCACCCGGTCCGCGGGGAGCTGTTTTTT
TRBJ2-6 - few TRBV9 CASSWRGGSGANVLTF TGTGCCAGCAGCTGGAGGGGGGGCTCTGGGGCCAACGTCCTGACTTTC
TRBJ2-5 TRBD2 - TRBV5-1 CASFTSGAQETQYF TGCGCCAGCTTCACTAGCGGGGCTCAAGAGACCCAGTACTTC
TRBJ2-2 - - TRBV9 CASSVGQNGELFF TGTGCCAGCAGCGTAGGCCAGAACGGGGAGCTGTTTTTT
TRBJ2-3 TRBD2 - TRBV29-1 CSVEDWAASGRIDTQYF TGCAGCGTTGAAGATTGGGCGGCTAGCGGGAGAATAGATACGCAGTATTTT
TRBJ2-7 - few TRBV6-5 CASSYSGTDYEQYF TGTGCCAGCAGTTACTCTGGTACCGACTACGAGCAGTACTTC
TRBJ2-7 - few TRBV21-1 CASSERYPLAGGYEQYF TGTGCCAGCAGCGAGAGGTATCCCCTAGCGGGGGGGTACGAGCAGTACTTC
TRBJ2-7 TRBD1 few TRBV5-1 CASSLKTGSGLEQYF TGCGCCAGCAGCCTAAAGACAGGGTCTGGATTAGAGCAGTACTTC
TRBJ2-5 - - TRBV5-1 CASSLEIGETQYF TGCGCCAGCAGCTTGGAAATCGGGGAGACCCAGTACTTC
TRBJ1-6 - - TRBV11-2 CASQTGVNSPLHF TGTGCCAGCCAAACCGGAGTAAATTCACCCCTCCACTTT
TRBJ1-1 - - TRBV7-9 CASSFDPNTEAFF TGTGCCAGCAGCTTTGATCCGAACACTGAAGCTTTCTTT
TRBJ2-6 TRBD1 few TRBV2 CASSGQGAFGANVLTF TGTGCCAGCAGTGGGCAGGGGGCCTTCGGGGCCAACGTCCTGACTTTC
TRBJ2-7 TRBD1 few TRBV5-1 CASSLRTGVYEQYF TGCGCCAGCAGCTTGAGGACAGGGGTCTACGAGCAGTACTTC
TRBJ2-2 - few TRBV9 CASSERGFAGELFF TGTGCCAGCAGCGAGCGTGGGTTCGCCGGGGAGCTGTTTTTT
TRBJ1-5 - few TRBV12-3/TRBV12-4 CASRVIGTSQPQHF TGTGCCAGCAGGGTCATCGGGACCTCTCAGCCCCAGCATTTT
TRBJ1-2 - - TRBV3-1 CASSQGPGAVGGYTF TGTGCCAGCAGCCAAGGTCCCGGGGCGGTCGGTGGCTACACCTTC
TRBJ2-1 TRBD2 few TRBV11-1 CASSSGLAGGLNEQFF TGTGCCAGCAGCTCGGGACTAGCGGGGGGGCTTAATGAGCAGTTCTTC
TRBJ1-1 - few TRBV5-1 CASSLVPEEAFF TGCGCCAGCAGCTTGGTTCCGGAGGAAGCTTTCTTT
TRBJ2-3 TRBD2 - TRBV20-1 CSARLAGVWTDTQYF TGCAGTGCTAGACTAGCGGGAGTCTGGACAGATACGCAGTATTTT
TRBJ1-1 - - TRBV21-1 CASGGQGTMNTEAFF TGTGCCAGCGGGGGACAGGGGACGATGAACACTGAAGCTTTCTTT
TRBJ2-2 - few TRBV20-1 CSARYQNTGELFF TGCAGTGCTAGATACCAGAACACCGGGGAGCTGTTTTTT
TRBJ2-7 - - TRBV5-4 CASSQDRAREQYF TGTGCCAGCAGCCAGGACCGTGCGCGGGAGCAGTACTTC
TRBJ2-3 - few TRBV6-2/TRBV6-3 CASSYDGSTDTQYF TGTGCCAGCAGTTATGACGGCAGCACAGATACGCAGTATTTT
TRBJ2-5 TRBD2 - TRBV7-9 CASRSTSGNETQYF TGTGCCAGCAGATCCACTAGCGGGAACGAGACCCAGTACTTC
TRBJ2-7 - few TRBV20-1 CSARTGGAYEQYF TGCAGTGCTAGAACGGGCGGAGCCTACGAGCAGTACTTC